One and the same sample provided the 26 T cell receptor beta chains below, sequenced in a study of T cell repertoires in cytomegalovirus infection. These receptors' targets are unknown. TCRdb reprocessed the reads via MiXCR and lists one record per CDR3 protein. The sample lists about a million distinct CDR3 sequences; around 31% were seen once. The sequenced sample was cultured CD8+ T cells from PBMCs, obtained from culture after CMV antigen stimulation. The receptors here all came from a human donor in good health (CMV status not recorded). Some clones in this sample may be carry-over from other donors' samples.

V is TRBV6-1 and J is TRBJ2-7, with no clear D. The length of the CDR3 is 15 residues. The germline V gene has CDR1 MNHNS and CDR2 SASEGT. Trimming stripped 2 bases from V and 1 base from J, with 12 bases between. The chain's CDR3 is CASSEIPGGSYEQYF. CDR3 coding DNA: TGTGCCAGCAGTGAAATTCCGGGTGGGTCCTACGAGCAGTACTTC.

There are a few counts of this clonotype. The chain couples TRBV7-2 to TRBJ2-1; the match to TRBD2 covers 11 bases. CDR3 length: 15 amino acids. Germline CDR1 reads SGHTA; CDR2 reads FQGNSA. After removal of 2 bases from V and 10 bases from J, the junction contained 7 bases not matched to a gene. The CDR3 protein is CASSLRLAGGGEQFF. The CDR3 bases are TGTGCCAGCAGCTTAAGGCTAGCGGGGGGTGGAGAGCAGTTCTTC.

This clonotype appeared a few times. V is TRBV20-1 and J is TRBJ2-1, with TRBD1 identical over 8 bases. V gave up 6 bases and J gave up 5 bases; unmatched junction bases: 3. Germline loops: CDR1 DFQATT, CDR2 SNEGSKA (reference sequence). This CDR3 has 12 residues. DNA for the CDR3: TGCAGTGCCGTGGACAGGGACAATGAGCAGTTCTTC. This gives the protein CSAVDRDNEQFF.

This clonotype occurred a few times. The rearrangement joins TRBV7-9 to TRBJ1-4; TRBD1 might be the D (6 bases). The ends were cut back, 3 bases at V and 5 bases at J, with 16 bases in the middle. The CDR3 is made up of 16 amino acids. Germline lookup yields CDR1 SEHNR and CDR2 FQNEAQ (reference sequence). CDR3 protein: CASSFTTTGLNEKLFF. The CDR3 DNA follows: TGTGCCAGCAGCTTCACGACTACAGGGCTCAATGAAAAACTGTTTTTT.

As regards this clonotype: A clone one base away is much larger, so this may be a read error. V usage is TRBV7-2 and J usage is TRBJ2-1; 7 positions match TRBD1. The length of the CDR3 is 11 residues. V dropped 5 bases and J dropped 12; count of bases not matched to a gene: 4. The germline V gene encodes CDR1 SGHTA and CDR2 FQGNSA. The CDR3 DNA reads as TGTACCAGCAGCACGGGACAGCCGCAGTTCTTC. As protein: CTSSTGQPQFF.

The J gene is TRBJ1-2, the V gene TRBV12-3 or TRBV12-4; D is unclear. V lost 3 bases to trimming and J lost 6 bases, with 14 bases between them. CDR3 length: 14 residues. The CDR3 protein is CASSFGVVVDGYTF. For the CDR3, the DNA is TGTGCCAGCAGTTTCGGGGTGGTGGTAGATGGCTACACCTTC.

This sequence joins TRBV10-3 and TRBJ1-1, with no clear D. This CDR3 is built from 17 residues. The V gene lost 4 bases and the J gene lost 4 bases, with 22 bases spanning the gap. Per germline, CDR1 ENHRY and CDR2 SYGVKD. For the CDR3, the DNA is TGTGCCATCAGTGTATCCATCCGCGGTGAAAAGGGCACTGAAGCTTTCTTT. It translates to CAISVSIRGEKGTEAFF.

V is TRBV4-1 and J is TRBJ2-3; D call uncertain. Germline CDR1 reads MGHRA; CDR2 reads YSYEKL. Trimming took off 0 bases at V and 0 bases at J, with 7 bases between the two ends. CDR3 size: 15 residues. CDR3 residues: CASSQDRPSTDTQYF. DNA of the CDR3: TGCGCCAGCAGCCAAGATCGCCCTAGCACAGATACGCAGTATTTT.

V and J are TRBV27 and TRBJ1-2; maybe TRBD1 (5 bases). The CDR3 contains 14 residues. Trimming took off 3 bases at V and 6 bases at J, with 14 bases between the two ends. Looked up from germline, CDR1 is MNHEY and CDR2 is SMNVEV (reference sequence). The CDR3 protein is CASSFIGDEDGYTF. For the CDR3, the DNA is TGTGCCAGCAGTTTCATTGGGGACGAGGATGGCTACACCTTC.

This clonotype was detected only a few times. The V and J genes are TRBV27 and TRBJ2-7; 11 positions agree with TRBD1. Germline V lookup: CDR1 MNHEY, CDR2 SMNVEV (reference sequence). Germline trimming cut 8 bases from V and 3 bases from J; bases unmatched to any gene: 9. The CDR3 runs to 15 residues. The CDR3 sequence is CASEGLGTGGYEQYF. As DNA, the CDR3 is TGTGCCAGCGAGGGACTCGGGACAGGGGGCTACGAGCAGTACTTC.

This clonotype came up many times. The CDR3 loop is CASRLNRGTGELFF. The CDR3 region has the DNA TGTGCCAGCAGGCTAAACAGGGGCACCGGGGAGCTGTTTTTT. The V gene is TRBV7-2, the J gene TRBJ2-2, with TRBD1 matching over 7 bases. Germline V lookup: CDR1 SGHTA, CDR2 FQGNSA. CDR3 length equals 14 residues. V gave up 6 bases and J gave up 4 bases; unmatched junction bases: 5.

This clonotype was counted at least ten times. The chain uses TRBV7-8 and TRBJ1-3, with D maybe TRBD1 (6 bases). Germline assignment: CDR1 SGHVS and CDR2 FQNEAQ. This CDR3 has 17 residues. V dropped 3 bases and J dropped 0 bases, with 15 bases sitting between them. The CDR3 reads CASSFDRFLSSGNTIYF. The CDR3 coding sequence is TGTGCCAGCAGCTTCGACAGGTTCCTCAGCTCTGGAAACACCATATATTTT.

This clonotype was seen ten or more times. The V and J genes are TRBV7-3 and TRBJ2-1; 12 nucleotides align to TRBD2. Germline V gene lookup returns CDR1 SGHTA and CDR2 FQGTGA. Losses at the gene ends were 1 base for V and 5 bases for J; bases not matched to a gene: 6. The CDR3 consists of 17 residues. CDR3 bases: TGTGCCAGCAGCTTAATCTCGAGACTAGCGGGGGACAATGAGCAGTTCTTC. Encoded protein: CASSLISRLAGDNEQFF.

This chain links TRBV9 with TRBJ2-3; the D gene is possibly TRBD2 (5 bases). The V and J ends lost 3 bases and 0 bases respectively, with 14 bases between them. Germline CDR1 is SGDLS and CDR2 is YYNGEE. The CDR3 has 16 amino acids. The CDR3 sequence: CASSGRSGESTDTQYF. The CDR3 DNA reads as TGTGCCAGCAGCGGGAGGTCTGGGGAGAGCACAGATACGCAGTATTTT.

The rearrangement joins TRBV4-1 to TRBJ1-2; 9 nucleotides line up with TRBD1. The germline gives CDR1 MGHRA, CDR2 YSYEKL. The CDR3 sequence is 15 residues long. V shed 5 bases, J shed 1 base, and the junction held 5 bases outside the gene matches. CDR3 sequence reads: CASSTGQGNNYGYTF. The CDR3 coding sequence is TGCGCCAGCAGCACCGGACAGGGGAATAACTATGGCTACACCTTC.

The J gene is TRBJ1-5, the V gene TRBV7-6; the match to TRBD1 covers 9 bases. The V gene end was trimmed by 1 base and the J gene end by 6 bases; junction bases not matched to a gene: 7. Germline V gene sequence: CDR1 SGHVS, CDR2 FNYEAQ. The CDR3 has 16 amino acids. As DNA, the CDR3 is TGTGCCAGCAGCTTAGGGGGACAGGGAAGGGGTCAGCCCCAGCATTTT. Translation: CASSLGGQGRGQPQHF.

The chain uses TRBV7-8 and TRBJ1-5, with a tentative D call TRBD1 (6 bases). Germline V gene data show CDR1 as SGHVS and CDR2 as FQNEAQ. V lost 5 bases to trimming and J lost 9 bases, with 20 bases between them. The CDR3 sequence is 15 residues long. Written as DNA, the CDR3 is TGTGCCAGCAGCCCCCTAAGACAGGTGGTTTCGCCCCAGCATTTT. Its protein is CASSPLRQVVSPQHF.

The rearrangement joins TRBV25-1 to TRBJ2-3, with 8 bases fitting TRBD2. Germline V lookup: CDR1 MGHDK, CDR2 SYGVNS. V lost 4 bases, J lost 6 bases, and 15 bases stayed unmatched. The CDR3 totals 17 residues. CDR3 DNA: TGTGCCAGCAGTGGGAGGGGCGGGGGGCCCAGTTGGGATACGCAGTATTTT. Translating gives CASSGRGGGPSWDTQYF. The full variable domain, in which reference TRBV25-1 and TRBJ2-3 provide the parts outside the CDR3, is EADIYQTPRYLVIGTGKKITLECSQTMGHDKMYWYQQDPGMELHLIHYSYGVNSTEKGDLSSESTVSRIRTEHFPLTLESARPSHTSQYLCASSGRGGGPSWDTQYFGPGTRLTVL.

As to this clonotype: The junction shows a germline mismatch at one end, possibly a read error. The chain combines TRBV7-3 with TRBJ2-1; D not resolved. Per the germline V gene, CDR1 is SGHTA and CDR2 is FQGTGA. The CDR3 is 13 residues long. CDR3 in amino acids: CASSLFSCNEQFF. In DNA form, the CDR3 reads TGTGCCAGCAGCTTGTTCTCCTGCAATGAGCAGTTCTTC.

The chain has TRBV5-3 and TRBJ2-1, with D perhaps TRBD2 (5 bases). TRBV5-3 is treated as an ORF (open reading frame) with a function not yet certain. The V end lost 0 bases, the J end lost 2 bases, and 9 bases lay between the germline ends. This CDR3 contains 15 residues. CDR3 loop: CARSLAASPYNEQFF. CDR3 nucleotide sequence: TGTGCCAGAAGCTTGGCGGCTAGCCCCTACAATGAGCAGTTCTTC.

There are a few counts of this clonotype. The DNA for the CDR3 is TGCAGTGCTCATCACAGGGACTACAATGAGCAGTTCTTC. Translating gives CSAHHRDYNEQFF. J is TRBJ2-1 and V is TRBV20-1; tentative D call: TRBD1 (6 bases). CDR1 and CDR2 from the germline V gene are DFQATT and SNEGSKA (reference sequence). Trimming removed 5 bases at V and 3 bases at J, with 11 bases between. This CDR3 is 13 amino acids long.

The chain joins TRBV29-1 to TRBJ2-7; 8 bases line up with TRBD1. Germline lookup yields CDR1 SQVTM and CDR2 ANQGSEA. The CDR3 has 13 amino acids. V trimming: 5 bases; J trimming: 3 bases; junction bases outside the gene matches: 6. CDR3 in amino acids: CSVSTGDHYEQYF. The CDR3, as DNA: TGCAGCGTTTCGACAGGGGATCACTACGAGCAGTACTTC.

This clonotype showed up just a few times. The rearrangement joins TRBV11-1 to TRBJ2-3; D might be TRBD2 (6 bases). V lost 0 bases to trimming and J lost 1 base, with 11 bases between them. CDR3 length equals 16 residues. In germline, CDR1 is SGHAT, CDR2 FQDESV (reference sequence). In nucleotides, the CDR3 is TGTGCCAGCAGCTTAGCGGAGGGGACCGGCACAGATACGCAGTATTTT. It translates to CASSLAEGTGTDTQYF.

The chain employs TRBV9 and TRBJ2-1; 8 bases agree with TRBD2. This CDR3 has 13 residues. The trim removed 7 bases at V and 0 bases at J, leaving 0 bases unmatched. Germline V gives CDR1 SGDLS, CDR2 YYNGEE. CDR3 in DNA: TGTGCCAGCCGGGGGGGCTCCTACAATGAGCAGTTCTTC. Translated, it gives CASRGGSYNEQFF.

DNA of the CDR3: TGTGCCAGCAGCCAGAGACGGGACACAGATGGCAAAAACATTCAGTACTTC. It translates to CASSQRRDTDGKNIQYF. The rearrangement uses TRBV3-1 and TRBJ2-4; D perhaps matches TRBD1 (6 bases). The CDR3 totals 17 residues. Trimming pared 3 bases from V and 3 bases from J, leaving 18 bases between. Looked up from germline, CDR1 is LGHDT and CDR2 is YNNKEL (reference sequence).

The chain is built from TRBV10-3 and TRBJ1-1; the match to TRBD1 covers 9 bases. The CDR3 is made up of 15 amino acids. Germline V CDR1 and CDR2: ENHRY, SYGVKD. The V gene end was trimmed by 4 bases and the J gene end by 1 base; junction bases not matched to a gene: 4. Here the CDR3 reads CAISGTGGTNTEAFF. In DNA form, the CDR3 reads TGTGCCATCAGTGGAACAGGGGGCACGAACACTGAAGCTTTCTTT.